This T cell receptor beta chain was captured by sequencing in a study of shared clonotypes between healthy human individuals. Study-wide results and caveats: Compared with clonotypes that all four donors shared, non-shared clonotypes had lower generation probabilities. Sorted-subset sequencing was shown by rarefaction to be incomplete despite large depth. Generally, naive subsets came out with larger estimated richness than memory subsets. Sequencing depth was expected to influence donor clonotype sharing.

Sequenced by immunoSEQ multiplex PCR; TCRdb stores in-frame clones only, minus some. The table shows a few million clones, with around 93% occurring only once. CD45RO-negative CD8 cells positively selected for CCR7 made up the naive population, which excluded terminally differentiated effector memory CD45RA+ cells. Of note for this clone: Antigen specificity is unknown.

Looked up from germline, CDR1 is MNHNS and CDR2 is SASEGT. The CDR3 totals 15 residues. V trimming: 2 bases; J trimming: 2 bases; junction bases outside the gene matches: 3. The material sequenced was naive CD8+ T cells from PBMCs. The V and J genes are TRBV6-1 and TRBJ2-7; 10 bases line up with TRBD1. This TCR was sampled from a man between 18 and 35 years old in good health. Some clones in this sample may be carry-over from other donors' samples. The CDR3 protein is CASSEYGTGAYEQYF. CDR3 in DNA: TGTGCCAGCAGTGAATACGGGACAGGGGCCTACGAGCAGTACTTC.